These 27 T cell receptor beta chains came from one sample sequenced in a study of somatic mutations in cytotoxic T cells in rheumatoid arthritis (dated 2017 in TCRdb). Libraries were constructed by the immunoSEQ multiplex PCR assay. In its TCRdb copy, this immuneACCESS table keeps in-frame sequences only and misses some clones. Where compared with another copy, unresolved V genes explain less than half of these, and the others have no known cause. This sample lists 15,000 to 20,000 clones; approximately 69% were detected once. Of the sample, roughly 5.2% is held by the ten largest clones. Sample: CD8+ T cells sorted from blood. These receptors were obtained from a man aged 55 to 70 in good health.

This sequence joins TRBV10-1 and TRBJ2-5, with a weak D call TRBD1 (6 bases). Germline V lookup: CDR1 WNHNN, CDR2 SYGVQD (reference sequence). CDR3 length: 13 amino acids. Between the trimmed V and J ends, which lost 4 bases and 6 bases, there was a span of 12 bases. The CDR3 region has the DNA TGCGCCAGCAGTGCTTGGGGGCCGAAGACCCAGTACTTC. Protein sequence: CASSAWGPKTQYF.

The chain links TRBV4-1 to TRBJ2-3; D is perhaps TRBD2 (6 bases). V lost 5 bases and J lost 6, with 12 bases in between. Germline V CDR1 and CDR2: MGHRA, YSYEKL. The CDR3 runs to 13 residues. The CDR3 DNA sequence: TGCGCCAGCAGCTCGACTAGTCCCGATACGCAGTATTTT. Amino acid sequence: CASSSTSPDTQYF.

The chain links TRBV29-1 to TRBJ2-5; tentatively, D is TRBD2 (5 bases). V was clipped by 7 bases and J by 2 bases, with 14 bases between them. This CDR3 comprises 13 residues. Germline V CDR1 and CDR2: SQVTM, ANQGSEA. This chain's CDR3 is CSAKGLGQETQYF. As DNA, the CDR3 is TGCAGCGCCAAAGGACTGGGGCAAGAGACCCAGTACTTC.

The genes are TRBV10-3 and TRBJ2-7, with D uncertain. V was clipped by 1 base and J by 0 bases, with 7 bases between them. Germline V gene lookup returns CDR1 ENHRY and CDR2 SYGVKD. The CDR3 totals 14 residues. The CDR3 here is CAISEFRSSYEQYF. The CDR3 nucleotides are TGTGCCATCAGTGAGTTTAGGAGCTCCTACGAGCAGTACTTC.

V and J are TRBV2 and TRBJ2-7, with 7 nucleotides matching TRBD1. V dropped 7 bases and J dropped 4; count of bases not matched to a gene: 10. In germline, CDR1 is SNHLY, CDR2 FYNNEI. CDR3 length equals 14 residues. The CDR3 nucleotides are TGTGCCAGCACACCACCCGACAGGGCGTACGAGCAGTACTTC. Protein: CASTPPDRAYEQYF.

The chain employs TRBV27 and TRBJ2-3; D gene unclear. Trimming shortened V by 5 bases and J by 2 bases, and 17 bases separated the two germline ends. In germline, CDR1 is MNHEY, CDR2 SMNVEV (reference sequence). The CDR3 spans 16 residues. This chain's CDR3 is CASSPQVLLDTDTQYF. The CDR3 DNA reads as TGTGCCAGCAGTCCTCAGGTTTTACTGGACACAGATACGCAGTATTTT.

CDR3: CASSLRDRANTGELFF. The CDR3 DNA sequence: TGTGCCAGCAGCTTACGGGACAGAGCGAACACCGGGGAGCTGTTTTTT. The gene calls are TRBV7-8 and TRBJ2-2, with TRBD1 matching over 7 bases. The CDR3 loop spans 16 amino acids. V shed 2 bases and J 0 bases; nucleotides not matched to a gene: 3. Germline CDR1 reads SGHVS; CDR2 reads FQNEAQ.

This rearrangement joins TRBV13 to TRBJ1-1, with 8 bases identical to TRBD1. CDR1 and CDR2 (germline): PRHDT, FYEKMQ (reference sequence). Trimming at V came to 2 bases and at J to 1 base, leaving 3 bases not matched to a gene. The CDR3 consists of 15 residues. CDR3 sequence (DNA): TGTGCCAGCAGCTTACGTACAGGGGGGAACACTGAAGCTTTCTTT. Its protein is CASSLRTGGNTEAFF.

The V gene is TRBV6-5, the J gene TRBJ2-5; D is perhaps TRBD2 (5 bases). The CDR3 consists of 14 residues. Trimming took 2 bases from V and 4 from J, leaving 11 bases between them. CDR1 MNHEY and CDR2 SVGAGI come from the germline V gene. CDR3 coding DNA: TGTGCCAGCAGTTACGAGGGTCGTGGAGAGACCCAGTACTTC. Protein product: CASSYEGRGETQYF.

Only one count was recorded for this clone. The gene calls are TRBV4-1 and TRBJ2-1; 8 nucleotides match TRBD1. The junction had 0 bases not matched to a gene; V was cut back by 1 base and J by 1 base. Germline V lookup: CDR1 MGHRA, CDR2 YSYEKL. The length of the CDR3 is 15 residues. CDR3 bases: TGCGCCAGCAGCCAAGGACAGGGGTCCTACAATGAGCAGTTCTTC. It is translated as CASSQGQGSYNEQFF.

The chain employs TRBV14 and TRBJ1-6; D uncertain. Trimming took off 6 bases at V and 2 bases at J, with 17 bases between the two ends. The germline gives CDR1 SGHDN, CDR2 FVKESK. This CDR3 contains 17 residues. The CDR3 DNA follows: TGTGCCAGCAGTTCAGTGGGGATGACTACCTATAATTCACCCCTCCACTTT. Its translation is CASSSVGMTTYNSPLHF.

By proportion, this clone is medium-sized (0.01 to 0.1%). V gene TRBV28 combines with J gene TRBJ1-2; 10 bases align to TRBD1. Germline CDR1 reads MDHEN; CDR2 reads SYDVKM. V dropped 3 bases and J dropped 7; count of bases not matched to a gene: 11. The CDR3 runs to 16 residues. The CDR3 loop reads CASSFSLTGGAGGYTF. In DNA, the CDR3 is TGTGCCAGCAGTTTCTCCCTGACAGGGGGCGCGGGTGGCTACACCTTC.

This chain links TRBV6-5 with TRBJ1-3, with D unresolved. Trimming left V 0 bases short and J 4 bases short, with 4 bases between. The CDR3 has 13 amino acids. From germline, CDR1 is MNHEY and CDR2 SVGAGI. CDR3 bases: TGTGCCAGCAGTTACTCGGAGGGAAACACCATATATTTT. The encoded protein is CASSYSEGNTIYF.

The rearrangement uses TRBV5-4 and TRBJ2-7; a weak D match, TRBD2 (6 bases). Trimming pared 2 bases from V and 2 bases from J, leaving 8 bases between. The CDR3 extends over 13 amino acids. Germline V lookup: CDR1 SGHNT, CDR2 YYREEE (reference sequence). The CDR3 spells CASSFGGTYEQYF. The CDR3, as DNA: TGTGCCAGCAGCTTCGGAGGGACCTACGAGCAGTACTTC.

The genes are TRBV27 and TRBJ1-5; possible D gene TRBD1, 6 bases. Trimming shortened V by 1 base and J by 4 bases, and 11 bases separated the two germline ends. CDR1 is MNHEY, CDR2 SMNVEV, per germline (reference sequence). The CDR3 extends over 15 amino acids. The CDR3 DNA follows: TGTGCCAGCAGTTTATTTTCAGGGGCGAATCAGCCCCAGCATTTT. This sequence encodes CASSLFSGANQPQHF.

CDR3 sequence: CAISAGAAGELFF. CDR3 DNA: TGTGCCATCAGTGCCGGTGCGGCCGGGGAGCTGTTTTTT. The chain couples TRBV10-3 to TRBJ2-2; D not resolved. Trimming cost V 4 bases and J 6 bases, with 9 bases left between them. The CDR3 runs 13 residues. The germline CDR1 and CDR2 sequences are ENHRY and SYGVKD.

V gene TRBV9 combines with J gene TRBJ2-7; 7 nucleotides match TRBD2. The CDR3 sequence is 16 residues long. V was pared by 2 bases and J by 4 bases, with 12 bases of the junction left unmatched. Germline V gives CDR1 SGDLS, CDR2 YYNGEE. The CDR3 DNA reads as TGTGCCAGCAGCGTCGACTTTGAGGGAGGGACTTACGAGCAGTACTTC. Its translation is CASSVDFEGGTYEQYF.

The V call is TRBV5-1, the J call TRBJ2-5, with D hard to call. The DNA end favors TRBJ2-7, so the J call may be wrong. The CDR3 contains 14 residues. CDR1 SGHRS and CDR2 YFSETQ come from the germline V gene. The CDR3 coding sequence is TGCGCCAGCAGCTTGGAGGCTGATTACTACGAGCAGTACTTC. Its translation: CASSLEADYYEQYF.

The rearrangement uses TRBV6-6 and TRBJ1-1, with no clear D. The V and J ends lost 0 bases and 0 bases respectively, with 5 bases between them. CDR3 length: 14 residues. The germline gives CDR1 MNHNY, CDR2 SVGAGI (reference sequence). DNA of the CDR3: TGTGCCAGCAGTTACTCATCGGTGAACACTGAAGCTTTCTTT. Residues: CASSYSSVNTEAFF.

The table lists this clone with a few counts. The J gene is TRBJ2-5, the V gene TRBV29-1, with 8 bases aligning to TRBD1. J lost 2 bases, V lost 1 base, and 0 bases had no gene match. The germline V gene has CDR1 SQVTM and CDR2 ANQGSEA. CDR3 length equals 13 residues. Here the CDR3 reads CSVEGTGQETQYF. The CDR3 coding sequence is TGCAGCGTTGAAGGGACAGGGCAAGAGACCCAGTACTTC.

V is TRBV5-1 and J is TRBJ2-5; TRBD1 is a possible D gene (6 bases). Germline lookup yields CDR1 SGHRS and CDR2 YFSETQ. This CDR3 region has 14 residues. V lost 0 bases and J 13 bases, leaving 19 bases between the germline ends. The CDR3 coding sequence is TGCGCCAGCAGCTTGGACATTCAGGGGTCCAAAGGGTACTTC. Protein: CASSLDIQGSKGYF.

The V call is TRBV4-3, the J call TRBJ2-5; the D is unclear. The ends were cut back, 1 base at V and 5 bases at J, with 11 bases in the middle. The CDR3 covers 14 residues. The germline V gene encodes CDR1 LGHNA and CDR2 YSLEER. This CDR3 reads CASSQVGVGETQYF. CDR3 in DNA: TGCGCCAGCAGCCAAGTGGGCGTGGGTGAGACCCAGTACTTC.

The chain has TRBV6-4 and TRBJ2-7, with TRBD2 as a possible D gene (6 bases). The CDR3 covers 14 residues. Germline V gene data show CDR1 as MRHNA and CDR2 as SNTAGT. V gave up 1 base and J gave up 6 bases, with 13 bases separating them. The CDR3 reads CASSDWGDPFEQYF. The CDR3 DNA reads TGTGCCAGCAGTGACTGGGGGGACCCATTCGAGCAGTACTTC.

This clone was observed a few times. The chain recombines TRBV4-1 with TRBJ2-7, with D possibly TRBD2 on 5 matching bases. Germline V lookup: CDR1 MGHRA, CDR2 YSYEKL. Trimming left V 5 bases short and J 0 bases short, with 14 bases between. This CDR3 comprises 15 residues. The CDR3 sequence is CASSESLGSSYEQYF. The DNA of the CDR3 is TGCGCCAGCAGCGAAAGCCTAGGGAGCTCCTACGAGCAGTACTTC.

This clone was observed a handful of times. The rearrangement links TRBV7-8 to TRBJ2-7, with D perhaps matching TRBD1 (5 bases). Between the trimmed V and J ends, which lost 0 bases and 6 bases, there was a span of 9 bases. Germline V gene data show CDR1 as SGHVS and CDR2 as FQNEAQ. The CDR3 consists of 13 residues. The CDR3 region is CASSLAHQGEQYF. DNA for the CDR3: TGTGCCAGCAGCTTAGCGCACCAGGGCGAGCAGTACTTC.

CDR3 protein: CASSLGTYYEQYF. The CDR3 coding sequence is TGTGCCAGCAGCTTGGGCACATACTACGAGCAGTACTTC. The genes are TRBV5-6 and TRBJ2-7; D is undetermined. V was clipped by 0 bases and J by 3 bases, with 7 bases between them. CDR1 SGHDT and CDR2 YYEEEE come from the germline V gene. The CDR3 consists of 13 residues.

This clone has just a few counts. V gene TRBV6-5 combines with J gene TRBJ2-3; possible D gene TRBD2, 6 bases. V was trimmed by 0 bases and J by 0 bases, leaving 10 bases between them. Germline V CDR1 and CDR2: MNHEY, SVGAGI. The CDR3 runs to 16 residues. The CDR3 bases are TGTGCCAGCAGTTACTCGGGGGGATTTAGCACAGATACGCAGTATTTT. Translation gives CASSYSGGFSTDTQYF.